These 17 T cell receptor beta chains were all obtained from the same sample, sequenced in a study of T cell changes during pregnancy in multiple sclerosis. Here immunoSEQ multiplex PCR was the method, and the copy in TCRdb shows in-frame clones only, minus some. The table shows roughly 85,000 clones, with about 89% occurring only once. The sample was peripheral blood, taken in the first trimester of pregnancy. The receptor source for this set is a female donor with multiple sclerosis, enrolled in a pregnancy study.

The J gene is TRBJ1-2, the V gene TRBV7-3, with D possibly being TRBD1 (5 bases). V shed 4 bases and J shed 4 bases, with 13 bases lying between them. CDR1 and CDR2 from the germline V gene are SGHTA and FQGTGA. This CDR3 contains 14 residues. The CDR3 DNA sequence: TGTGCCAGCAGCTACGGGGGAATTCCCTATGGCTACACCTTC. Translated, it gives CASSYGGIPYGYTF.

In DNA, the CDR3 is TGTGCCAGCAGTTTGGGGCTAGCGGGGAACACCGGGGAGCTGTTTTTT. The encoded protein is CASSLGLAGNTGELFF. The rearrangement joins TRBV6-5 to TRBJ2-2; 8 bases agree with TRBD2. The CDR3 is made up of 16 amino acids. Germline CDR1 is MNHEY and CDR2 is SVGAGI. With 4 bases clipped from V and 1 base from J, the junction kept 5 bases outside the gene matches.

This clone was picked up one time. Lacking the conserved final phenylalanine or tryptophan, this CDR3 likely reflects a read error. No DNA is shown, since the ends of the CDR3 on it are uncertain; the CDR3 is the one TCRdb lists. The chain recombines TRBV5-8 with TRBJ2-7; the table's D gene call, TRBD1, was not cross checked with the DNA. The CDR3 is 9 amino acids long, termini counted. Per germline, CDR1 SGHTS and CDR2 YDEGEE. CDR3 loop: CASSLDDSL.

This chain links TRBV5-4 with TRBJ2-1; 8 bases line up with TRBD2. Germline V gene sequence: CDR1 SGHNT, CDR2 YYREEE (reference sequence). V was clipped by 0 bases and J by 4 bases; unmatched bases: 3. The CDR3 is made up of 15 amino acids. The CDR3 loop reads CASSLGSGTYNEQFF. CDR3 bases: TGTGCCAGCAGCTTGGGTAGCGGGACATACAATGAGCAGTTCTTC.

The rearrangement uses TRBV21-1 and TRBJ1-6. TRBV21-1 is designated a pseudogene. The length of the CDR3 is 18 residues. CDR3 nucleotide sequence: TGTGCCAGCAGCCCCGGGGGAAAAGGTTGTTCCTATAATTCACCCCTCCACTTT. Translating it yields CASSPGGKGCSYNSPLHF.

The CDR3 protein is CASRSGTGIADTQYF. Written as DNA, the CDR3 is TGTGCCAGCAGATCCGGGACAGGGATTGCAGATACGCAGTATTTT. The V and J genes are TRBV7-2 and TRBJ2-3; TRBD1 matches 9 bases. J lost 4 bases, V lost 6 bases, and 8 bases had no gene match. The germline CDR1 and CDR2 sequences are SGHTA and FQGNSA. The CDR3 runs to 15 residues.

The chain carries TRBV9 and TRBJ2-1; 8 bases map to TRBD2. CDR3 length: 16 residues. The germline V gene has CDR1 SGDLS and CDR2 YYNGEE. V shed 1 base and J 8 bases; nucleotides not matched to a gene: 11. DNA for the CDR3: TGTGCCAGCAGCGTATCCGGGACTAGGGTTTCAGATGAGCAGTTCTTC. This gives the protein CASSVSGTRVSDEQFF.

The genes are TRBV30 and TRBJ2-3; 8 positions match TRBD1. This CDR3 has 16 residues. J gave up 3 bases and V 2 bases, and 10 bases lay outside the gene matches. Germline CDR1 is GTSNPN and CDR2 is SVGIG (reference sequence). DNA for the CDR3: TGTGCCTGGAGTCAACCTTCAGGGGGCGCGACAGATACGCAGTATTTT. Translated, it gives CAWSQPSGGATDTQYF.

V and J are TRBV5-1 and TRBJ2-5; perhaps TRBD2 as D (6 bases). V shed 4 bases and J shed 5 bases, with 18 bases lying between them. Germline V gene lookup returns CDR1 SGHRS and CDR2 YFSETQ. CDR3 length: 15 residues. The CDR3 nucleotides read TGCGCCAGCAGCCGGGGGTCTGGGGCTGGGGAGACCCAGTACTTC. Translating gives CASSRGSGAGETQYF.

The rearrangement joins TRBV18 to TRBJ1-2; the D gene is possibly TRBD1 (5 bases). Per the germline V gene, CDR1 is KGHSH and CDR2 is LQKENI. Trimming removed 3 bases from V and 8 bases from J, with 19 bases in between. The CDR3 totals 15 residues. CDR3 sequence reads: CASSPVPTAGRGYTF. In DNA, the CDR3 is TGTGCCAGCTCACCTGTCCCAACGGCAGGGAGGGGCTACACCTTC.

The chain employs TRBV9 and TRBJ2-1; 12 bases align to TRBD2. V lost 4 bases and J lost 4; bases outside the gene matches: 9. CDR1 is SGDLS and CDR2 is YYNGEE in the germline V gene. The CDR3 runs to 17 residues. The CDR3 DNA reads as TGTGCCAGCAGCCCTCCAGGACTAGCGGGGCGTTACAATGAGCAGTTCTTC. Translating it yields CASSPPGLAGRYNEQFF. The full variable domain, in which reference TRBV9 and TRBJ2-1 provide the parts outside the CDR3, is DSGVTQTPKHLITATGQRVTLRCSPRSGDLSVYWYQQSLDQGLQFLIQYYNGEERAKGNILERFSAQQFPDLHSELNLSSLELGDSALYFCASSPPGLAGRYNEQFFGPGTRLTVL.

This clone was detected once. The chain employs TRBV2 and TRBJ2-1, with 9 bases aligning to TRBD1. Per the germline V gene, CDR1 is SNHLY and CDR2 is FYNNEI. J lost 0 bases, V lost 5 bases, and 2 bases had no gene match. This CDR3 has 15 amino acids. CDR3 residues: CASSRQGVSYNEQFF. CDR3 DNA: TGTGCCAGCAGTCGACAGGGGGTCTCCTACAATGAGCAGTTCTTC.

Worth noting for this clone: The same CDR3 arises from other DNA sequences in this sample as well. The chain links TRBV9 to TRBJ2-3, with D maybe TRBD1 (5 bases). Per germline, CDR1 SGDLS and CDR2 YYNGEE. With 0 bases removed from V and 1 base from J, the gap between germline ends came to 9 bases. This CDR3 region has 15 residues. The CDR3 loop reads CASSVDGRGTDTQYF. For the CDR3, the DNA is TGTGCCAGCAGCGTAGACGGCAGGGGCACAGATACGCAGTATTTT.

This chain links TRBV5-1 with TRBJ2-3; a possible D gene is TRBD2 (5 bases). V was pared by 6 bases and J by 3 bases, with 14 bases between. This CDR3 comprises 14 residues. The V gene's germline CDR1 is SGHRS and CDR2 YFSETQ. CDR3 sequence reads: CASTKGEVTDTQYF. In DNA form, the CDR3 reads TGCGCCAGCACGAAGGGAGAAGTGACAGATACGCAGTATTTT.

The table lists this clone with a count of one. The chain carries TRBV5-1 and TRBJ2-7; unclear D gene. Deletions cut 3 bases from V and 2 bases from J, with 6 bases between. The germline CDR1 and CDR2 sequences are SGHRS and YFSETQ. This CDR3 contains 12 residues. The CDR3 sequence is CASSSRPYEQYF. The CDR3 DNA reads as TGCGCCAGCAGCTCCCGTCCCTACGAGCAGTACTTC. Full variable domain (missing parts from reference TRBV5-1 and TRBJ2-7): KAGVTQTPRYLIKTRGQQVTLSCSPISGHRSVSWYQQTPGQGLQFLFEYFSETQRNKGNFPGRFSGRQFSNSRSEMNVSTLELGDSALYLCASSSRPYEQYFGPGTRLTVT.

The rearrangement links TRBV27 to TRBJ2-1, with 12 bases fitting TRBD2. The V and J ends lost 6 bases and 8 bases, in that order; junction bases with no gene match: 5. The CDR3 is 14 residues long. Germline loops: CDR1 MNHEY, CDR2 SMNVEV (reference sequence). The CDR3 DNA reads TGTGCCAGCAGCCCTAGCGGGGGGGAGTATGAGCAGTTCTTC. This translates into CASSPSGGEYEQFF.

V is TRBV29-1 and J is TRBJ2-7, with a tentative D call TRBD1 (6 bases). Germline values: CDR1 SQVTM, CDR2 ANQGSEA. The CDR3 extends over 12 amino acids. Trimming pared 3 bases from V and 2 bases from J, leaving 8 bases between. Here the CDR3 DNA reads TGCAGCGTTGATACAGGGACCTACGAGCAGTACTTC. Translated: CSVDTGTYEQYF.